The 2 T cell receptor beta chains below all came from one sample that was sequenced in a study of T cells after yellow fever vaccination. TCRdb re-called the 5' RACE reads with MiXCR, one entry per CDR3 protein. Of over 250,000 distinct CDR3 sequences in the sample, roughly 5.2% are singletons; the top ten hold roughly 3.5%. Sequencing was performed on CD4+ T cells sorted from PBMCs, taken on the day of the yellow fever booster vaccination. The origin of the receptors is a man between 18 and 29 years old who received the YFV17D yellow fever vaccine.

This clonotype turned up a few times. The V and J genes are TRBV15 and TRBJ1-2; no clear D. This CDR3 has 13 residues. Trimming cost V 0 bases and J 2 bases, with 4 bases left between them. Germline V gene lookup returns CDR1 LNHNV and CDR2 YYDKDF (reference sequence). In nucleotides, the CDR3 is TGTGCCACCAGCAGAGATCTCAACTATGGCTACACCTTC. Its protein is CATSRDLNYGYTF.

The rearrangement joins TRBV30 to TRBJ1-1, with a weak D call TRBD1 (6 bases). CDR1 and CDR2 from the germline V gene are GTSNPN and SVGIG (reference sequence). Trimming pared 1 base from V and 5 bases from J, leaving 14 bases between. The CDR3 covers 14 residues. The DNA for the CDR3 is TGTGCCTGGAGTGGACAGGCAAGTGGGACTGAAGCTTTCTTT. Translating it yields CAWSGQASGTEAFF.